The 21 T cell receptor beta chains listed next were all sequenced from one sample in a study of OX40 agonist ivuxolimab in advanced cancers. The method was immunoSEQ multiplex PCR; TCRdb's version includes in-frame clones alone and lacks a portion of them. Here the sample spans around 76,000 clones, approximately 80% being singletons. The sequencing here drew on CD4+ or CD8+ T cells sorted from blood, taken in a trial of the OX40 agonist ivuxolimab. All receptors come from an adult with an advanced solid tumor such as melanoma, head and neck, liver or kidney cancer.

The chain has TRBV28 and TRBJ2-5; D gene unclear. CDR1 and CDR2 from the germline V gene are MDHEN and SYDVKM. This CDR3 region has 15 residues. V lost 4 bases to trimming and J lost 7 bases, with 19 bases between them. In DNA, the CDR3 is TGTGCCAGCAGTTCCACCCTCGACTTCTACGGGACCCAGTACTTC. Translation: CASSSTLDFYGTQYF.

In DNA, the CDR3 is TGTGCCAGCAGCCCTCTAGGGCGTCAGCCCCAGCATTTT. Translating gives CASSPLGRQPQHF. The chain employs TRBV6-1 and TRBJ1-5; D gene ambiguous. V shed 6 bases and J shed 6 bases, with 12 bases lying between them. Germline-derived CDR1 and CDR2 are MNHNS and SASEGT. The CDR3 totals 13 residues.

This CDR3 reads CASSQEAQGADGYTF. The CDR3 DNA reads TGCGCCAGCAGCCAAGAAGCACAGGGGGCGGATGGCTACACCTTC. The V call is TRBV4-1, the J call TRBJ1-2, with TRBD1 matching 9 bases. The CDR3 sequence is 15 residues long. Per the germline V gene, CDR1 is MGHRA and CDR2 is YSYEKL. The junction had 5 bases not matched to a gene; V was cut back by 0 bases and J by 6 bases.

This clone was seen once. The same CDR3 can be traced to other DNA sequences in this sample. This sequence joins TRBV28 and TRBJ1-5; TRBD1 might be the D (5 bases). The CDR3 has 14 residues. CDR1 MDHEN and CDR2 SYDVKM come from the germline V gene. The germline V and J ends were trimmed by 4 bases and 0 bases, with 7 bases remaining between them. CDR3 bases: TGTGCCAGCAGTTCTGGGGGTAGCAATCAGCCCCAGCATTTT. Translation gives CASSSGGSNQPQHF.

This chain links TRBV27 with TRBJ1-1; D is ambiguous. V was trimmed by 4 bases and J by 2 bases, leaving 8 bases between them. Germline CDR1 and CDR2: MNHEY and SMNVEV (reference sequence). The CDR3 consists of 13 residues. The CDR3 coding sequence is TGTGCCAGCAGTTCATACGACAACACTGAAGCTTTCTTT. Its protein product is CASSSYDNTEAFF.

This chain joins TRBV2 and TRBJ2-7; 9 bases agree with TRBD1. The CDR3 consists of 13 residues. With V trimmed by 6 bases and J by 5 bases, 5 bases remained unmatched. Germline CDR1 is SNHLY and CDR2 is FYNNEI. The CDR3 DNA follows: TGTGCCAGCAGCAGGACAGGGGTGCACGAGCAGTACGTC. Amino acid sequence: CASSRTGVHEQYV.

There are a few counts of this clone. The gene calls are TRBV6-6 and TRBJ2-5; no reliable D call. Trimming removed 3 bases from V and 5 bases from J, with 16 bases in between. This CDR3 has 15 amino acids. Germline CDR1 is MNHNY and CDR2 is SVGAGI (reference sequence). CDR3 coding DNA: TGTGCCAGCAGTTATCCCTACGACCGGTGGGAGACCCAGTACTTC. Its translation: CASSYPYDRWETQYF.

This chain connects TRBV18 to TRBJ2-5, with 9 bases fitting TRBD2. Germline CDR1 KGHSH, CDR2 LQKENI. With 4 bases clipped from V and 5 bases from J, the junction kept 5 bases outside the gene matches. The CDR3 spans 14 residues. CDR3 nucleotides: TGTGCCAGCTCACGGCGGGGGGGCGTGGAGACCCAGTACTTC. It codes for CASSRRGGVETQYF.

V usage is TRBV9 and J usage is TRBJ2-1; 8 nucleotides align to TRBD2. Germline V gene sequence: CDR1 SGDLS, CDR2 YYNGEE. V shed 5 bases and J 0 bases; nucleotides not matched to a gene: 7. The CDR3 sequence is 16 residues long. As DNA, the CDR3 is TGTGCCAGCAGTGTTCGAAGCGGGAGCTCCTACAATGAGCAGTTCTTC. It is translated as CASSVRSGSSYNEQFF.

The chain couples TRBV6-4 to TRBJ2-1, with 13 bases that match TRBD2. This CDR3 is 15 amino acids long. Trimming removed 6 bases from V and 5 bases from J; junction bases left unmatched: 4. CDR1 and CDR2 (germline): MRHNA, SNTAGT. CDR3 sequence reads: CASRPGLAGNNEQFF. CDR3 DNA: TGTGCCAGCAGACCGGGACTAGCGGGAAACAATGAGCAGTTCTTC.

This clone was picked up one time. This chain joins TRBV5-1 and TRBJ2-3, with D unresolved. Germline V gives CDR1 SGHRS, CDR2 YFSETQ. Trimming cost V 5 bases and J 1 base, with 11 bases left between them. This CDR3 is 14 amino acids long. CDR3 sequence reads: CASSDPSGTDTQYF. The CDR3 DNA reads TGCGCCAGCAGTGATCCTAGTGGCACAGATACGCAGTATTTT.

CDR3 sequence: CASSLGTRRAGELFF. The DNA for the CDR3 is TGTGCCAGCAGTTTGGGGACTCGACGGGCCGGGGAGCTGTTTTTT. The chain employs TRBV28 and TRBJ2-2; tentative D call: TRBD2 (6 bases). V lost 3 bases and J lost 6, with 14 bases in between. This CDR3 region has 15 residues. From germline, CDR1 is MDHEN and CDR2 SYDVKM.

The gene calls are TRBV14 and TRBJ2-1; 11 bases are a match to TRBD2. Looked up from germline, CDR1 is SGHDN and CDR2 is FVKESK. Trimming at V came to 1 base and at J to 5 bases, leaving 4 bases not matched to a gene. The CDR3 consists of 16 residues. The CDR3, as DNA: TGTGCCAGCAGCCAAGCGGGACTAGCGGTGAACAATGAGCAGTTCTTC. Its translation is CASSQAGLAVNNEQFF.

The chain is built from TRBV2 and TRBJ2-3, with 11 nucleotides matching TRBD2. Looked up from germline, CDR1 is SNHLY and CDR2 is FYNNEI. The CDR3 covers 17 residues. The trim removed 2 bases at V and 7 bases at J, leaving 11 bases unmatched. DNA of the CDR3: TGTGCCAGCAGTGAAACCCATAGGGGGACTAGCGGCAATACGCAGTATTTT. Protein sequence: CASSETHRGTSGNTQYF.

J is TRBJ1-6 and V is TRBV27; TRBD1 matches at 7 bases. V dropped 5 bases and J dropped 7; count of bases not matched to a gene: 8. There are 15 residues in the CDR3. Germline CDR1 reads MNHEY; CDR2 reads SMNVEV (reference sequence). The CDR3 reads CASSPQGGPNSPLHF. The CDR3 region has the DNA TGTGCCAGCAGTCCCCAGGGGGGACCGAATTCACCCCTCCACTTT.

This chain joins TRBV28 and TRBJ2-7; 9 positions agree with TRBD1. CDR3 length equals 13 residues. Per the germline V gene, CDR1 is MDHEN and CDR2 is SYDVKM. Trimming at V came to 6 bases and at J to 3 bases, leaving 3 bases not matched to a gene. The DNA of the CDR3 is TGTGCCAGCAGGGAGACAGGGGGCTACGAGCAGTACTTC. Protein product: CASRETGGYEQYF.

V is TRBV6-5 and J is TRBJ1-6, with TRBD1 matching over 9 bases. V gave up 4 bases and J gave up 10 bases; unmatched junction bases: 11. The V gene's germline CDR1 is MNHEY and CDR2 SVGAGI. The CDR3 has 16 residues. The CDR3: CASSWSPGQGRSPLHF. Written as DNA, the CDR3 is TGTGCCAGCAGTTGGTCTCCGGGACAGGGCCGATCACCCCTCCACTTT.

The V call is TRBV30, the J call TRBJ2-7; 16 nucleotides agree with TRBD2. Germline CDR1 is GTSNPN and CDR2 is SVGIG (reference sequence). V dropped 3 bases and J dropped 0; count of bases not matched to a gene: 8. The CDR3 extends over 18 amino acids. The CDR3 sequence is CAWRVPGTSGRASYEQYF. CDR3 in DNA: TGTGCCTGGAGAGTTCCCGGGACTAGCGGGAGGGCCTCCTACGAGCAGTACTTC.

In DNA form, the CDR3 reads TGTGCCAGTAAGATTGGGGGCACAGATACGCAGTATTTT. This encodes CASKIGGTDTQYF. V gene TRBV19 combines with J gene TRBJ2-3, with unresolved D. The CDR3 is made up of 13 amino acids. V was pared by 7 bases and J by 1 base, with 9 bases between. Germline V gene data show CDR1 as LNHDA and CDR2 as SQIVND (reference sequence).

CDR3 sequence (DNA): TGTGCCAGCAACTTGGTCCCCGGGGAGCTGTTTTTT. It translates to CASNLVPGELFF. The chain recombines TRBV11-1 with TRBJ2-2; D not resolved. The germline V gene encodes CDR1 SGHAT and CDR2 FQDESV (reference sequence). V lost 7 bases and J 6 bases, leaving 9 bases between the germline ends. The CDR3 has 12 residues.

Worth noting for this clone: Compared with germline, one end of the junction differs, possibly owing to a read error. This chain connects TRBV28 to TRBJ2-1; 13 positions match TRBD2. This CDR3 is 15 amino acids long. Germline CDR1 is MDHEN and CDR2 is SYDVKM. CDR3 sequence reads: CASREGLAGANGQFF. The CDR3 bases are TGTGCCAGCAGAGAAGGACTAGCGGGGGCTAATGGGCAGTTCTTC.